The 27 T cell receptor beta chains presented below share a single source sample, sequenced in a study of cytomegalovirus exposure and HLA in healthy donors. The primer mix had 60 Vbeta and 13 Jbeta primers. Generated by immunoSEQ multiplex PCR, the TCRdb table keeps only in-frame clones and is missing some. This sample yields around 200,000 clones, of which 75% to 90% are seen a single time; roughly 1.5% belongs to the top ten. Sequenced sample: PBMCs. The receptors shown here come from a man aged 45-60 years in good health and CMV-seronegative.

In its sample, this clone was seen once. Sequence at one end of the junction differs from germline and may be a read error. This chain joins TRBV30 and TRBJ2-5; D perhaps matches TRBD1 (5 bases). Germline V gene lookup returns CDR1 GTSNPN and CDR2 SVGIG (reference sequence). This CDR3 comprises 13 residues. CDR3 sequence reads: CARSVGQGETQYF. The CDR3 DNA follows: TGTGCCCGGAGTGTCGGGCAGGGAGAGACCCAGTACTTC.

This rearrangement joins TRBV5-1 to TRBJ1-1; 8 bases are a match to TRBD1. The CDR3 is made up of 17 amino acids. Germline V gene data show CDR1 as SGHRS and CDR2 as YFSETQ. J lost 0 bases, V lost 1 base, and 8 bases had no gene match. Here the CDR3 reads CASSLSGQGWVNTEAFF. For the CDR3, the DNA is TGCGCCAGCAGCTTGAGTGGACAGGGTTGGGTGAACACTGAAGCTTTCTTT.

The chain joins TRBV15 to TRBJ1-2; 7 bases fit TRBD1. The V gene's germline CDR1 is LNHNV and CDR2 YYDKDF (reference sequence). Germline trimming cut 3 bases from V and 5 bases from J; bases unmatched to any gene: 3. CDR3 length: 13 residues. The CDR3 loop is CATSRGQTYGYTF. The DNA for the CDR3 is TGTGCCACCAGCAGGGGACAGACTTATGGCTACACCTTC.

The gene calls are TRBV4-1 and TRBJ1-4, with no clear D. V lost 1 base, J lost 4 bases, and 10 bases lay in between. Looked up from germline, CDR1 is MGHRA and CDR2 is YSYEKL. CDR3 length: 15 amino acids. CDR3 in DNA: TGCGCCAGCAGCCAAGGAGGGTCCGGTAATGAAAAACTGTTTTTT. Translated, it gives CASSQGGSGNEKLFF.

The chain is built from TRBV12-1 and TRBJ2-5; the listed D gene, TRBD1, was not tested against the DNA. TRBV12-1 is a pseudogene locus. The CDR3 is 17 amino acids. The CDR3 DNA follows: TGTGCCAGCAGCGATGTCCCGGGACAGGGTCTCAGGGAGACCCAGTACTTC. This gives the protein CASSDVPGQGLRETQYF.

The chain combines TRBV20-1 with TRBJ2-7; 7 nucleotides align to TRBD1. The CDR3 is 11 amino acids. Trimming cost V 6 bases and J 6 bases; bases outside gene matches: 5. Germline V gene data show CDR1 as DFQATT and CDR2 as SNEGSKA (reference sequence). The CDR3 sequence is CSATRGSEQYF. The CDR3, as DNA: TGCAGTGCAACCAGGGGGTCCGAGCAGTACTTC.

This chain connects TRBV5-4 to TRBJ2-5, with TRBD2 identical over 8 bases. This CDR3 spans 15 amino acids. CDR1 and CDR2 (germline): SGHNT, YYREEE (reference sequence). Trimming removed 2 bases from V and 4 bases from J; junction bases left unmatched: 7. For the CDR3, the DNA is TGTGCCAGCAGCTTTAGCGGGAAGGGGGGAGAGACCCAGTACTTC. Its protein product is CASSFSGKGGETQYF.

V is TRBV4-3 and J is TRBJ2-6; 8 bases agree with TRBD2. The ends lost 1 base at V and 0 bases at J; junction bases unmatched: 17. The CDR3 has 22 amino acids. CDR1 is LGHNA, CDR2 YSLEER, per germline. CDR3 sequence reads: CASSQVLFPVAGSSSGANVLTF. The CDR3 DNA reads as TGCGCCAGCAGCCAAGTCCTTTTCCCAGTAGCGGGGTCTAGCTCTGGGGCCAACGTCCTGACTTTC.

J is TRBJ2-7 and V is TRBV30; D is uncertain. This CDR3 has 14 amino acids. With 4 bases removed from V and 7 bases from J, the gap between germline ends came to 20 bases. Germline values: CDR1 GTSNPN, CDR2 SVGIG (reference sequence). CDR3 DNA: TGTGCCTGGACCTCGACTCGGATCTACGAAGAGCAGTACTTC. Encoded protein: CAWTSTRIYEEQYF.

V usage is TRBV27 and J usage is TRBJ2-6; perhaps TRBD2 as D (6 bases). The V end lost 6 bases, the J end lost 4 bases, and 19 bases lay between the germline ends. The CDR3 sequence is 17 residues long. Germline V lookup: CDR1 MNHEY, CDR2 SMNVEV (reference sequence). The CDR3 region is CASRGGRWTLGANVLTF. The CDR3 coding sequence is TGTGCCAGCAGGGGGGGACGGTGGACTTTAGGGGCCAACGTCCTGACTTTC.

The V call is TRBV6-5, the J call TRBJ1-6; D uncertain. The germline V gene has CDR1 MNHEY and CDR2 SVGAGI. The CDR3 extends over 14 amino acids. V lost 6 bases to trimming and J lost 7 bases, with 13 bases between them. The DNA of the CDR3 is TGTGCCAGCAGACCTAGGGAGAGGAATTCACCCCTCCACTTT. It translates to CASRPRERNSPLHF.

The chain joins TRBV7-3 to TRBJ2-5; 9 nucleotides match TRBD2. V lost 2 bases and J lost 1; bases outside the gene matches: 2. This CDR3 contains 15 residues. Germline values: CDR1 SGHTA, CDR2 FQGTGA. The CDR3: CASSLAGGTQETQYF. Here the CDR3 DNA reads TGTGCCAGCAGCTTAGCGGGGGGGACCCAAGAGACCCAGTACTTC.

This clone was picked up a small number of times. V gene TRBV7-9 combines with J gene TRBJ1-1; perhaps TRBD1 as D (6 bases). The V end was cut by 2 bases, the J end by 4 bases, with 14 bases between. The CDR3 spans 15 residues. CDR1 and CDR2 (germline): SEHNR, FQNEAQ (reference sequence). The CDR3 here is CASSLSGRGSTEAFF. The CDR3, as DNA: TGTGCCAGCAGCTTAAGCGGAAGGGGGAGCACTGAAGCTTTCTTT. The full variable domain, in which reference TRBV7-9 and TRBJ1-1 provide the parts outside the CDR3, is DTGVSQNPRHKITKRGQNVTFRCDPISEHNRLYWYRQTLGQGPEFLTYFQNEAQLEKSRLLSDRFSAERPKGSFSTLEIQRTEQGDSAMYLCASSLSGRGSTEAFFGQGTRLTVV.

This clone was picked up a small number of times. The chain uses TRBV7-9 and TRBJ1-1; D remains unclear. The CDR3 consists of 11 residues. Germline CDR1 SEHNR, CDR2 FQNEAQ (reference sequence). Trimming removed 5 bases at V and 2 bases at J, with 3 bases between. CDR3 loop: CASSQNTEAFF. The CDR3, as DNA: TGTGCCAGCAGCCAAAACACTGAAGCTTTCTTT.

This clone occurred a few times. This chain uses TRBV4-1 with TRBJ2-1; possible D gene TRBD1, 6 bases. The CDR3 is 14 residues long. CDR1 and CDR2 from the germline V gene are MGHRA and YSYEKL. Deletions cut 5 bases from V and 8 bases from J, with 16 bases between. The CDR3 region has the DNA TGCGCCAGCAGCGGGGGCCCGGTAGGCGATGAGCAGTTCTTC. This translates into CASSGGPVGDEQFF.

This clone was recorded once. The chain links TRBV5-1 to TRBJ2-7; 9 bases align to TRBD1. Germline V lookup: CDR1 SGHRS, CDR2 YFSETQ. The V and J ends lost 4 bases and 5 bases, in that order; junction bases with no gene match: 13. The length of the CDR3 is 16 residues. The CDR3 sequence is CASSPQAQGASNEQYF. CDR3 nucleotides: TGCGCCAGCAGCCCCCAGGCACAGGGGGCATCGAACGAGCAGTACTTC. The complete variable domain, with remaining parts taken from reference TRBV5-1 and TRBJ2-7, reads KAGVTQTPRYLIKTRGQQVTLSCSPISGHRSVSWYQQTPGQGLQFLFEYFSETQRNKGNFPGRFSGRQFSNSRSEMNVSTLELGDSALYLCASSPQAQGASNEQYFGPGTRLTVT.

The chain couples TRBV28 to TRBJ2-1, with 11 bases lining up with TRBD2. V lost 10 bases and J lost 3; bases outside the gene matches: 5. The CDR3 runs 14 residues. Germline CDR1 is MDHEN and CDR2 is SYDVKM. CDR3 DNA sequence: TGTGCCACAACTAGCGGGAGTTTCTACAATGAGCAGTTCTTC. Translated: CATTSGSFYNEQFF.

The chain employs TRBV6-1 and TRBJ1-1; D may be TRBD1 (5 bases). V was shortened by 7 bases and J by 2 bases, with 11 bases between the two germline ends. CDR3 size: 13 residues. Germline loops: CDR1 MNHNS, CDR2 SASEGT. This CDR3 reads CASTAGGNTEAFF. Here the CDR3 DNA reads TGTGCCAGCACGGCGGGGGGTAACACTGAAGCTTTCTTT.

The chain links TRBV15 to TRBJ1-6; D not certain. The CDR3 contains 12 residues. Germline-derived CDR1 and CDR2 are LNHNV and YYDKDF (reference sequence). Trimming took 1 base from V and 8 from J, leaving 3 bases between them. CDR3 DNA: TGTGCCACCAGCAGAGGCGATTCACCCCTCCACTTT. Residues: CATSRGDSPLHF. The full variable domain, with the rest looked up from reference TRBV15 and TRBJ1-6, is DAMVIQNPRYQVTQFGKPVTLSCSQTLNHNVMYWYQQKSSQAPKLLFHYYDKDFNNEADTPDNFQSRRPNTSFCFLDIRSPGLGDTAMYLCATSRGDSPLHFGNGTRLTVT.

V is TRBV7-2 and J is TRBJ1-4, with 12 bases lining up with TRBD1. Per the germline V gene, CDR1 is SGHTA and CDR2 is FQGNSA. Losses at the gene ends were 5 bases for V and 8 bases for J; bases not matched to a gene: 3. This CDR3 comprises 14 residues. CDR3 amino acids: CASSLGTGGEKLFF. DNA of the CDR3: TGTGCCAGCAGCCTGGGGACAGGGGGCGAAAAACTGTTTTTT.

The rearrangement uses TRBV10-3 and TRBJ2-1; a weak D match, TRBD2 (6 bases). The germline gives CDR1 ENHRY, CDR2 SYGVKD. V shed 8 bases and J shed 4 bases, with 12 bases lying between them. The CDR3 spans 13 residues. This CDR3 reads CAIGTPIYNEQFF. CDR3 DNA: TGTGCCATCGGGACTCCTATTTACAATGAGCAGTTCTTC.

The CDR3 spells CASSLAWGAEAFF. CDR3 DNA: TGTGCCAGCAGCCTCGCTTGGGGCGCTGAAGCTTTCTTT. The V and J genes are TRBV7-8 and TRBJ1-1, with D maybe TRBD1 (5 bases). Germline loops: CDR1 SGHVS, CDR2 FQNEAQ. CDR3 length: 13 residues. V lost 5 bases and J lost 6, with 13 bases in between.

In nucleotides, the CDR3 is TGCGCCAGCAGCTTGGGGGACAGGGTGTCCGAGCAGTACTTC. Residues: CASSLGDRVSEQYF. V usage is TRBV5-1 and J usage is TRBJ2-5; 9 bases agree with TRBD1. The end of the DNA aligns better with TRBJ2-7, so the J call may be wrong. The CDR3 covers 14 residues. Germline V gene sequence: CDR1 SGHRS, CDR2 YFSETQ.

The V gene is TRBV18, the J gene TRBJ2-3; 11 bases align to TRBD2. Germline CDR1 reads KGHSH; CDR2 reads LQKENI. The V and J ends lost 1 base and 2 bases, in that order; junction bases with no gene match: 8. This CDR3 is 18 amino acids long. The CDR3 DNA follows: TGTGCCAGCTCACCACTCGGGTCTAGCGGGAGGCTCACAGATACGCAGTATTTT. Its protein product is CASSPLGSSGRLTDTQYF.

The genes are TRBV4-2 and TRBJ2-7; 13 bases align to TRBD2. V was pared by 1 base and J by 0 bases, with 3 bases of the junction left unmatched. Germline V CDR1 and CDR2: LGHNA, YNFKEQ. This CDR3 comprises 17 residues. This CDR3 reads CASSQAGTSGNSYEQYF. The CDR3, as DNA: TGTGCCAGCAGCCAAGCCGGGACTAGCGGGAACTCCTACGAGCAGTACTTC.

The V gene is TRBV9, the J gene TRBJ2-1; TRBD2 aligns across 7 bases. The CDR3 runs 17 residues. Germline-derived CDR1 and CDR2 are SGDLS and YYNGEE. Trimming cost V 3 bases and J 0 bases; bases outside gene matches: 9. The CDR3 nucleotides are TGTGCCAGCAGCGCACGACTAGCTGGGGCCTCCTACAATGAGCAGTTCTTC. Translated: CASSARLAGASYNEQFF. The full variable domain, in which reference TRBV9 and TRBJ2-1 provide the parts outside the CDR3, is DSGVTQTPKHLITATGQRVTLRCSPRSGDLSVYWYQQSLDQGLQFLIQYYNGEERAKGNILERFSAQQFPDLHSELNLSSLELGDSALYFCASSARLAGASYNEQFFGPGTRLTVL.

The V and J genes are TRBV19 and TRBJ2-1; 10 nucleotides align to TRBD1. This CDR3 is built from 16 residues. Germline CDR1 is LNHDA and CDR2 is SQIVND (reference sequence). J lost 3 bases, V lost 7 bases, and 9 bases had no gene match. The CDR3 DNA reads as TGTGCCAGTACCTCGACCGGGACAGGGGACTACAATGAGCAGTTCTTC. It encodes CASTSTGTGDYNEQFF.